One and the same sample provided the 28 T cell receptor beta chains below, sequenced in a study of siplizumab effects on memory and regulatory T cells. TCRdb keeps only in-frame clones here, not all; method: immunoSEQ multiplex PCR. The sample lists some 100,000 clones, 80% to 95% seen once, with over 5% in the top ten. The specimen sequenced was CD8+ T cells sorted from blood. Receptors originate from a human donor in good health.

The chain joins TRBV27 to TRBJ1-2; perhaps TRBD1 as D (5 bases). This CDR3 comprises 18 residues. V gave up 5 bases and J gave up 2 bases, with 24 bases separating them. Germline V gene lookup returns CDR1 MNHEY and CDR2 SMNVEV (reference sequence). CDR3 sequence reads: CASSPSTGLTFRNYGYTF. The CDR3 DNA reads TGTGCCAGCAGTCCATCGACGGGACTGACTTTCCGAAACTATGGCTACACCTTC.

A single count supports this clone. This chain links TRBV25-1 with TRBJ1-2, with D unclear. Germline CDR1 is MGHDK and CDR2 is SYGVNS. Trimming left V 4 bases short and J 2 bases short, with 14 bases between. The CDR3 is 15 amino acids. The CDR3 DNA reads TGTGCCAGCAGTGCCATCGGTTCAGAAAACTATGGCTACACCTTC. Translation gives CASSAIGSENYGYTF.

V is TRBV2 and J is TRBJ1-1; 8 nucleotides line up with TRBD1. V lost 0 bases and J lost 6; bases outside the gene matches: 6. Germline lookup yields CDR1 SNHLY and CDR2 FYNNEI. The CDR3 is 15 residues long. The CDR3 nucleotides are TGTGCCAGCAGTGAAGCGGGACAGACAGGGGCTGAAGCTTTCTTT. Translated: CASSEAGQTGAEAFF.

This clone rates as medium-sized. V and J are TRBV27 and TRBJ2-5; 8 nucleotides match TRBD2. This CDR3 is 15 amino acids long. V shed 6 bases and J 1 base; nucleotides not matched to a gene: 7. The germline V gene encodes CDR1 MNHEY and CDR2 SMNVEV (reference sequence). CDR3 sequence reads: CASRPWAGGQETQYF. For the CDR3, the DNA is TGTGCCAGCAGACCTTGGGCGGGGGGCCAAGAGACCCAGTACTTC.

The table lists this clone with a count of one. This chain joins TRBV4-3 and TRBJ2-1, with 14 bases fitting TRBD2. Per the germline V gene, CDR1 is LGHNA and CDR2 is YSLEER. The length of the CDR3 is 14 residues. V lost 3 bases and J lost 10; bases outside the gene matches: 2. The CDR3 here is CASSQGTSGREQFF. CDR3 DNA: TGCGCCAGCAGCCAGGGGACTAGCGGGAGAGAGCAGTTCTTC.

The chain recombines TRBV4-1 with TRBJ1-5; D is unresolved. The CDR3 covers 15 residues. The V and J ends lost 4 bases and 5 bases respectively, with 15 bases between them. Per the germline V gene, CDR1 is MGHRA and CDR2 is YSYEKL. The DNA for the CDR3 is TGCGCCAGCAGCCTCGAAGCGCCGGGTCATCAGCCCCAGCATTTT. Protein product: CASSLEAPGHQPQHF.

The chain joins TRBV27 to TRBJ2-5, with 11 bases matching TRBD1. This CDR3 region has 16 residues. Germline CDR1 reads MNHEY; CDR2 reads SMNVEV (reference sequence). After removal of 4 bases from V and 1 base from J, the junction contained 5 bases not matched to a gene. The CDR3 protein is CASSSAGTGGQETQYF. Here the CDR3 DNA reads TGTGCCAGCAGTTCTGCGGGGACAGGGGGCCAAGAGACCCAGTACTTC.

With regard to this clone: A junction end diverges from the germline sequence, so it may reflect a read error. The chain employs TRBV2 and TRBJ2-3; maybe TRBD2 (7 bases). The CDR3 covers 16 residues. CDR1 SNHLY and CDR2 FYNNEI come from the germline V gene. As DNA, the CDR3 is TGTGCCAGCAGAGAAGACGGGGGGCACCGCACAGATACGCAGTATTTT. It yields the protein CASREDGGHRTDTQYF.

This clone appeared once. The CDR3 bases are TGTGCCAGCCCGCCCTCGGTGTTTTACAATGAGCAGTTCTTC. The encoded protein is CASPPSVFYNEQFF. The chain joins TRBV6-5 to TRBJ2-1; D remains unclear. The germline V and J ends were trimmed by 8 bases and 4 bases, with 15 bases remaining between them. Germline V lookup: CDR1 MNHEY, CDR2 SVGAGI. CDR3 length: 14 residues.

V usage is TRBV7-6 and J usage is TRBJ2-7, with D hard to call. V was shortened by 1 base and J by 3 bases, with 13 bases between the two germline ends. CDR1 is SGHVS, CDR2 FNYEAQ, per germline. This CDR3 spans 15 amino acids. CDR3 residues: CASSLVGGEYYEQYF. The CDR3 DNA follows: TGTGCCAGCAGCTTAGTTGGCGGAGAGTACTACGAGCAGTACTTC. Full variable domain (remainder filled in from reference TRBV7-6 and TRBJ2-7): GAGVSQSPRYKVTKRGQDVALRCDPISGHVSLYWYRQALGQGPEFLTYFNYEAQQDKSGLPNDRFSAERPEGSISTLTIQRTEQRDSAMYRCASSLVGGEYYEQYFGPGTRLTVT.

The gene calls are TRBV5-8 and TRBJ2-7; 7 nucleotides line up with TRBD1. The CDR3 spans 13 residues. Germline CDR1 reads SGHTS; CDR2 reads YDEGEE. Trimming removed 4 bases from V and 4 bases from J; junction bases left unmatched: 5. The CDR3 DNA reads as TGTGCCAGCAGCCCAGGGACAGCTTACGAGCAGTACTTC. Residues: CASSPGTAYEQYF. The full variable domain, with the rest looked up from reference TRBV5-8 and TRBJ2-7, is EAGVTQSPTHLIKTRGQQATLRCSPISGHTSVYWYQQALGLGLQFLLWYDEGEERNRGNFPPRFSGRQFPNYSSELNVNALELEDSALYLCASSPGTAYEQYFGPGTRLTVT.

This rearrangement joins TRBV4-1 to TRBJ2-1, with 8 bases lining up with TRBD2. V was clipped by 0 bases and J by 2 bases; unmatched bases: 3. From germline, CDR1 is MGHRA and CDR2 YSYEKL. The CDR3 covers 16 residues. The CDR3 DNA reads as TGCGCCAGCAGCCAAGATAGCGGGGCCGCCTACAATGAGCAGTTCTTC. This encodes CASSQDSGAAYNEQFF.

This clone occurred once. The V gene is TRBV7-9, the J gene TRBJ2-7; 7 bases agree with TRBD1. The CDR3 is 12 amino acids. Germline V gene data show CDR1 as SEHNR and CDR2 as FQNEAQ (reference sequence). After removal of 4 bases from V and 4 bases from J, the junction contained 1 base not matched to a gene. The CDR3 bases are TGTGCCAGCAGCTCGGGACAGTACGAGCAGTACTTC. It specifies CASSSGQYEQYF.

This rearrangement joins TRBV2 to TRBJ2-7; no reliable D call. Between the trimmed V and J ends, which lost 0 bases and 1 base, there was a span of 7 bases. The CDR3 runs to 14 residues. Germline-derived CDR1 and CDR2 are SNHLY and FYNNEI. The CDR3 loop reads CASSEAGDSYEQYF. The CDR3 DNA is TGTGCCAGCAGTGAAGCAGGAGATTCCTACGAGCAGTACTTC.

This sequence joins TRBV29-1 and TRBJ2-3; 8 nucleotides align to TRBD2. The germline V gene has CDR1 SQVTM and CDR2 ANQGSEA. This CDR3 spans 14 amino acids. J lost 1 base, V lost 1 base, and 1 base had no gene match. The CDR3 DNA sequence: TGCAGCGTTGAAGGTAGCGGGGGCACAGATACGCAGTATTTT. It translates to CSVEGSGGTDTQYF.

The V and J genes are TRBV9 and TRBJ2-5, with 8 bases aligning to TRBD2. Germline V lookup: CDR1 SGDLS, CDR2 YYNGEE. Trimming removed 3 bases from V and 5 bases from J; junction bases left unmatched: 6. The CDR3 sequence is 14 residues long. The CDR3 loop reads CASSEGTRGETQYF. The CDR3, as DNA: TGTGCCAGCAGCGAGGGGACTAGGGGCGAGACCCAGTACTTC.

This clone is a singleton in its sample. V gene TRBV28 combines with J gene TRBJ1-4; 7 positions agree with TRBD1. Per germline, CDR1 MDHEN and CDR2 SYDVKM. V was clipped by 7 bases and J by 4 bases; unmatched bases: 6. The CDR3 contains 14 residues. This CDR3 is CASNRGGGNEKLFF. CDR3 bases: TGTGCCAGCAACAGGGGTGGTGGTAATGAAAAACTGTTTTTT.

The chain recombines TRBV2 with TRBJ2-7; D may be TRBD1 (5 bases). The CDR3 has 13 amino acids. Looked up from germline, CDR1 is SNHLY and CDR2 is FYNNEI. V lost 3 bases and J lost 2, with 8 bases in between. Here the CDR3 DNA reads TGTGCCAGCAGTGAGTGGACAACCTACGAGCAGTACTTC. Amino acid sequence: CASSEWTTYEQYF.

The chain joins TRBV6-5 to TRBJ1-5; the D is unclear. The CDR3 consists of 13 residues. Between the trimmed V and J ends, which lost 3 bases and 0 bases, there was a span of 3 bases. Germline assignment: CDR1 MNHEY and CDR2 SVGAGI. CDR3 coding DNA: TGTGCCAGCAGTTATGGTAGCAATCAGCCCCAGCATTTT. Translation gives CASSYGSNQPQHF.

This rearrangement joins TRBV30 to TRBJ1-5; D not resolved. From germline, CDR1 is GTSNPN and CDR2 SVGIG (reference sequence). This CDR3 region has 12 residues. Trimming pared 7 bases from V and 4 bases from J, leaving 11 bases between. The DNA for the CDR3 is TGTGCCTATTCAGACGGGAATCAGCCCCAGCATTTT. This sequence encodes CAYSDGNQPQHF.

The chain couples TRBV6-5 to TRBJ1-4, with a tentative D call TRBD1 (5 bases). Germline values: CDR1 MNHEY, CDR2 SVGAGI. V was trimmed by 7 bases and J by 5 bases, leaving 14 bases between them. The CDR3 is 14 amino acids. The CDR3 DNA reads TGTGCCAGCAAGGAAGGGGTCGTAAATGAAAAACTGTTTTTT. Its translation: CASKEGVVNEKLFF.

The J gene is TRBJ2-3, the V gene TRBV27; D unresolved. CDR1 MNHEY and CDR2 SMNVEV come from the germline V gene (reference sequence). The V and J ends lost 0 bases and 0 bases respectively, with 7 bases between them. This CDR3 is built from 15 residues. CDR3 loop: CASSLSALSTDTQYF. DNA of the CDR3: TGTGCCAGCAGTTTATCTGCCCTGAGCACAGATACGCAGTATTTT.

The chain recombines TRBV5-4 with TRBJ2-5, with D unclear. V gave up 1 base and J gave up 1 base, with 5 bases separating them. CDR3 size: 13 residues. Germline V CDR1 and CDR2: SGHNT, YYREEE (reference sequence). This chain's CDR3 is CASSLWRQETQYF. The CDR3 nucleotides read TGTGCCAGCAGCTTGTGGCGCCAAGAGACCCAGTACTTC.

The rearrangement joins TRBV4-3 to TRBJ2-1; D is perhaps TRBD2 (5 bases). This CDR3 is 17 amino acids long. The germline gives CDR1 LGHNA, CDR2 YSLEER. V was pared by 4 bases and J by 4 bases, with 20 bases between. The chain's CDR3 is CASSLSHVDWSYNEQFF. As DNA, the CDR3 is TGCGCCAGCAGCCTCTCCCACGTGGACTGGTCTTACAATGAGCAGTTCTTC.

The genes are TRBV27 and TRBJ2-1, with D uncertain. The CDR3 has 14 amino acids. Germline CDR1 and CDR2: MNHEY and SMNVEV (reference sequence). The V and J ends lost 4 bases and 5 bases respectively, with 12 bases between them. The CDR3 sequence is CASSYSGQNNEQFF. As DNA, the CDR3 is TGTGCCAGCAGTTACTCTGGGCAAAACAATGAGCAGTTCTTC.

V gene TRBV2 combines with J gene TRBJ2-1, with D possibly matching TRBD2 (6 bases). The CDR3 totals 12 residues. The V end lost 6 bases, the J end lost 4 bases, and 7 bases lay between the germline ends. Germline V gene data show CDR1 as SNHLY and CDR2 as FYNNEI. This CDR3 is CASRDYYNEQFF. The CDR3 DNA is TGTGCCAGCAGGGACTATTACAATGAGCAGTTCTTC.

The DNA of the CDR3 is TGCGCCAGCAGCCAAGAAATGGCGGGAGCGCGGAATGAGCAGTTCTTC. This encodes CASSQEMAGARNEQFF. The rearrangement uses TRBV4-1 and TRBJ2-1, with 7 bases aligning to TRBD2. Trimming took 0 bases from V and 7 from J; bases not matched to a gene: 9. CDR3 length: 16 amino acids. Germline loops: CDR1 MGHRA, CDR2 YSYEKL.

The chain carries TRBV21-1 and TRBJ2-5; TRBD1 is the table's D call, not checked against the DNA. TRBV21-1 is flagged as a pseudogene. The CDR3 is 18 residues long. The CDR3 loop reads CASSKTNRVEKGQETQYF. The DNA for the CDR3 is TGTGCCAGCAGCAAAACGAACAGGGTCGAGAAGGGCCAAGAGACCCAGTACTTC.